The next 19 T cell receptor beta chains were all read from a single sample in a study of T cell changes during pregnancy in multiple sclerosis. Clones were sequenced by immunoSEQ multiplex PCR, and TCRdb holds only the in-frame ones, with some missing. The sample yields more than 65,000 clones, around 92% seen once. The specimen was peripheral blood, collected in the first trimester of pregnancy. The receptors stem from a female donor with multiple sclerosis, enrolled in a pregnancy study.

This sequence joins TRBV30 and TRBJ2-6; tentative D call: TRBD1 (5 bases). V was shortened by 1 base and J by 4 bases, with 5 bases between the two germline ends. The CDR3 consists of 13 residues. The germline V gene encodes CDR1 GTSNPN and CDR2 SVGIG (reference sequence). As DNA, the CDR3 is TGTGCCTGGAGTGCAGGGGGGGCCAACGTCCTGACTTTC. It codes for CAWSAGGANVLTF.

This sequence joins TRBV5-5 and TRBJ1-1, with D perhaps matching TRBD1 (5 bases). The CDR3 has 16 amino acids. V was cut by 4 bases and J by 4 bases, with 20 bases left in between. In germline, CDR1 is SGHKS, CDR2 YYEKEE (reference sequence). As DNA, the CDR3 is TGTGCCAGCAGCGACCAGGGATTCGCGGAGAGCACTGAAGCTTTCTTT. It yields the protein CASSDQGFAESTEAFF.

The chain is built from TRBV30 and TRBJ2-7, with 8 bases matching TRBD1. V trimming: 2 bases; J trimming: 4 bases; junction bases outside the gene matches: 16. The CDR3 runs 17 residues. CDR1 and CDR2 (germline): GTSNPN, SVGIG (reference sequence). The CDR3 loop reads CAWSSRGGQGSSYEQYF. CDR3 nucleotides: TGTGCCTGGAGTTCGCGGGGAGGACAGGGAAGTTCGTACGAGCAGTACTTC.

The chain combines TRBV5-1 with TRBJ1-1; a weak D match, TRBD1 (6 bases). The V end lost 3 bases, the J end lost 1 base, and 10 bases lay between the germline ends. The germline V gene encodes CDR1 SGHRS and CDR2 YFSETQ. This CDR3 region has 14 residues. The CDR3 nucleotides are TGCGCCAGCAGCTACGTACAGGGGAACACTGAAGCTTTCTTT. It yields the protein CASSYVQGNTEAFF. Looking up the rest from reference TRBV5-1 and TRBJ1-1 gives the full variable domain: KAGVTQTPRYLIKTRGQQVTLSCSPISGHRSVSWYQQTPGQGLQFLFEYFSETQRNKGNFPGRFSGRQFSNSRSEMNVSTLELGDSALYLCASSYVQGNTEAFFGQGTRLTVV.

The gene calls are TRBV29-1 and TRBJ1-2; 9 positions match TRBD1. This CDR3 spans 12 amino acids. The germline gives CDR1 SQVTM, CDR2 ANQGSEA. Trimming removed 6 bases from V and 6 bases from J; junction bases left unmatched: 5. DNA of the CDR3: TGCAGCGTCGACAGGGGGAGCCATGGCTACACCTTC. Translating gives CSVDRGSHGYTF.

This chain connects TRBV6-5 to TRBJ1-4; D may be TRBD1 (6 bases). Trimming removed 8 bases from V and 5 bases from J, with 12 bases in between. CDR1 MNHEY and CDR2 SVGAGI come from the germline V gene. The CDR3 loop spans 13 amino acids. The CDR3 sequence: CASGRGFNEKLFF. The CDR3 DNA reads TGTGCCAGCGGGAGGGGGTTCAATGAAAAACTGTTTTTT.

The chain employs TRBV28 and TRBJ2-3, with 7 bases matching TRBD2. The germline gives CDR1 MDHEN, CDR2 SYDVKM. V trimming: 6 bases; J trimming: 3 bases; junction bases outside the gene matches: 9. CDR3 length: 15 amino acids. CDR3 DNA: TGTGCCAGCAGGTCATTAGCGGGCCCTACAGATACGCAGTATTTT. This gives the protein CASRSLAGPTDTQYF.

The chain recombines TRBV9 with TRBJ1-2; maybe TRBD1 (6 bases). This CDR3 region has 14 residues. V shed 4 bases and J shed 4 bases, with 14 bases lying between them. Looked up from germline, CDR1 is SGDLS and CDR2 is YYNGEE. CDR3 in amino acids: CASSSPTGFYGYTF. The CDR3 region has the DNA TGTGCCAGCAGCTCCCCGACAGGATTCTATGGCTACACCTTC. The full variable domain, with the rest looked up from reference TRBV9 and TRBJ1-2, is DSGVTQTPKHLITATGQRVTLRCSPRSGDLSVYWYQQSLDQGLQFLIQYYNGEERAKGNILERFSAQQFPDLHSELNLSSLELGDSALYFCASSSPTGFYGYTFGSGTRLTVV.

This chain connects TRBV27 to TRBJ2-1, with 7 bases fitting TRBD1. Trimming at V came to 2 bases and at J to 9 bases, leaving 7 bases not matched to a gene. Germline V gives CDR1 MNHEY, CDR2 SMNVEV (reference sequence). The CDR3 has 14 amino acids. The chain's CDR3 is CASSLQGVISEQFF. The CDR3 DNA follows: TGTGCCAGCAGTTTACAGGGGGTGATCAGTGAGCAGTTCTTC.

This clone was recorded only once. The V call is TRBV5-6, the J call TRBJ1-5; tentative D call: TRBD1 (6 bases). The ends were cut back, 2 bases at V and 5 bases at J, with 14 bases in the middle. The CDR3 covers 15 residues. From germline, CDR1 is SGHDT and CDR2 YYEEEE. The CDR3 nucleotides are TGTGCCAGCAGCTTCGGAACAGGGCAAGATCAGCCCCAGCATTTT. It is translated as CASSFGTGQDQPQHF.

This sequence joins TRBV5-1 and TRBJ2-5; D may be TRBD1 (6 bases). Germline assignment: CDR1 SGHRS and CDR2 YFSETQ. CDR3 length: 18 amino acids. V dropped 4 bases and J dropped 5 bases, with 27 bases sitting between them. The CDR3 bases are TGCGCCAGCAGCCCGAGGGTTGGGGGCTGGGCTAGTAGCGAGACCCAGTACTTC. Its translation is CASSPRVGGWASSETQYF.

The rearrangement uses TRBV6-4 and TRBJ2-2; D perhaps matches TRBD2 (5 bases). The V gene's germline CDR1 is MRHNA and CDR2 SNTAGT. Between the trimmed V and J ends, which lost 1 base and 7 bases, there was a span of 7 bases. The CDR3 runs to 13 residues. CDR3 in amino acids: CASSDFEGGELFF. The CDR3 DNA is TGTGCCAGCAGTGACTTCGAGGGCGGGGAGCTGTTTTTT.

V and J are TRBV5-6 and TRBJ2-1; no clear D gene. CDR3 size: 12 residues. With 3 bases removed from V and 4 bases from J, the gap between germline ends came to 5 bases. The germline V gene has CDR1 SGHDT and CDR2 YYEEEE. DNA of the CDR3: TGTGCCAGCAGCTCCCAGTACAATGAGCAGTTCTTC. It yields the protein CASSSQYNEQFF.

This clone was detected once. This sequence joins TRBV5-6 and TRBJ1-1, with D tentatively TRBD1 (5 bases). Trimming left V 0 bases short and J 3 bases short, with 12 bases between. Germline-derived CDR1 and CDR2 are SGHDT and YYEEEE. This CDR3 region has 15 residues. CDR3 sequence (DNA): TGTGCCAGCAGCTTGGCAAGAATGGGGCACACTGAAGCTTTCTTT. This translates into CASSLARMGHTEAFF.

The chain joins TRBV7-9 to TRBJ2-1, with a weak D call TRBD2 (6 bases). V was shortened by 5 bases and J by 5 bases, with 16 bases between the two germline ends. The germline V gene encodes CDR1 SEHNR and CDR2 FQNEAQ (reference sequence). The CDR3 extends over 15 amino acids. CDR3 coding DNA: TGTGCCAGCAGCCCCCTAGGGGAGGTACACAATGAGCAGTTCTTC. Translated, it gives CASSPLGEVHNEQFF. Based on the CDR3 plus reference TRBV7-9 and TRBJ2-1, the full variable domain is DTGVSQNPRHKITKRGQNVTFRCDPISEHNRLYWYRQTLGQGPEFLTYFQNEAQLEKSRLLSDRFSAERPKGSFSTLEIQRTEQGDSAMYLCASSPLGEVHNEQFFGPGTRLTVL.

This clone was picked up a small number of times. The CDR3: CASSGRAGVATKGYTF. DNA of the CDR3: TGTGCCAGCAGTGGTAGGGCAGGGGTTGCCACAAAGGGCTACACCTTC. This chain links TRBV2 with TRBJ1-2; tentatively, D is TRBD1 (6 bases). V lost 4 bases, J lost 8 bases, and 23 bases lay in between. The CDR3 runs 16 residues. The germline V gene has CDR1 SNHLY and CDR2 FYNNEI.

The chain joins TRBV21-1 to TRBJ2-2; the table gives TRBD1 as D, unverified against the DNA. TRBV21-1 is a listed pseudogene. The CDR3 contains 23 residues. As DNA, the CDR3 is TGTGCCAGCAGCAAAGGTGAGGGGGGGGACAGGGCATCCCTGACTGACGAAGACGGGGAGCTGTTTTTT. The encoded protein is CASSKGEGGDRASLTDEDGELFF.

This clone appeared a few times. The chain recombines TRBV27 with TRBJ2-2; no reliable D call. The germline V gene encodes CDR1 MNHEY and CDR2 SMNVEV (reference sequence). The V end was cut by 6 bases, the J end by 7 bases, with 6 bases between. This CDR3 is built from 11 residues. The CDR3 loop reads CASRSFGELFF. The CDR3 DNA reads TGTGCCAGCAGATCTTTCGGGGAGCTGTTTTTT.

This clone appeared once. In nucleotides, the CDR3 is TGCGCCAGCAGCTCGGGACACTCCTACGAGCAGTACTTC. Protein: CASSSGHSYEQYF. The chain has TRBV5-1 and TRBJ2-5; possible D gene TRBD1, 6 bases. The better agreement between TRBJ2-7 and the DNA end casts doubt on the J call. In germline, CDR1 is SGHRS, CDR2 YFSETQ. CDR3 length equals 13 residues.